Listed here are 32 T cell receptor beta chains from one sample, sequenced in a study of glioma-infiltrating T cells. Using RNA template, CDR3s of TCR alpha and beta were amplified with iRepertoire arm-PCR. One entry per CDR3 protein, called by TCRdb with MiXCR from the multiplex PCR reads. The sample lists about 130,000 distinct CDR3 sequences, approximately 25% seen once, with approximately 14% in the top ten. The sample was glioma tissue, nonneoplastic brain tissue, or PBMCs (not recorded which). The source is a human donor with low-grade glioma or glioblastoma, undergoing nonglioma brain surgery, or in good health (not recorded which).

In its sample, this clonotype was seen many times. The CDR3 protein is CASRIASSYEQYF. DNA for the CDR3: TGTGCCAGCAGGATAGCTAGTTCCTACGAGCAGTACTTC. V and J are TRBV28 and TRBJ2-7; D gene uncertain. The CDR3 extends over 13 amino acids. The germline V gene encodes CDR1 MDHEN and CDR2 SYDVKM. The germline V and J ends were trimmed by 6 bases and 1 base, with 10 bases remaining between them.

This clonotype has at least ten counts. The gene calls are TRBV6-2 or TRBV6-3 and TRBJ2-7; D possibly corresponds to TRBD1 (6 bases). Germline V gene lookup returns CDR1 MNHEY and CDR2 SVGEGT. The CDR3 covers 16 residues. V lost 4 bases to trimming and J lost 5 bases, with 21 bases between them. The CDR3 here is CASSSQQGSTMDEQYF. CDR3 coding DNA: TGTGCCAGCAGTTCCCAACAGGGCTCCACCATGGACGAGCAGTACTTC.

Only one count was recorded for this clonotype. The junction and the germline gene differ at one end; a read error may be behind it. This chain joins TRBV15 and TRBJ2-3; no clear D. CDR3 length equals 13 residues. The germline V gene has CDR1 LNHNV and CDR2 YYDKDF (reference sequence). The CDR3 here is CATRRSDGNTPSF. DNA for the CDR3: TGTGCCACCCGCCGCTCCGATGGTAATACGCCGTCTTTT.

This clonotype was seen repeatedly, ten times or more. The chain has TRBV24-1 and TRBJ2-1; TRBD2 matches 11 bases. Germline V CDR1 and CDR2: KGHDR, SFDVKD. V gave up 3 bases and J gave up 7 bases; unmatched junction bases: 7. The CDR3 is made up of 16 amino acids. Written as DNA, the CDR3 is TGTGCCACCAGTGATCACGTCGGGACTAGCGGAAATGAGCAGTTCTTC. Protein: CATSDHVGTSGNEQFF.

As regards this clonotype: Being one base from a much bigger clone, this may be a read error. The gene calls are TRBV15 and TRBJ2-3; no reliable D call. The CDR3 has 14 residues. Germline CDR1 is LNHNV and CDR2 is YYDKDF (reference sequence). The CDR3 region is CATSRRTGTDAQYF. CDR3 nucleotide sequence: TGTGCCACCAGCAGAAGAACCGGCACAGATGCGCAGTATTTT.

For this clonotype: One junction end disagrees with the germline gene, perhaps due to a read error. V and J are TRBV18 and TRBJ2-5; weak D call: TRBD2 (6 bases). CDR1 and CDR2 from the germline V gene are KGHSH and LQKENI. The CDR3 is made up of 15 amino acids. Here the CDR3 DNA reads TGTGCCAGCTCCCCAGCGGGTCTGTACCAAGGGACCCAGTACTTC. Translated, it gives CASSPAGLYQGTQYF. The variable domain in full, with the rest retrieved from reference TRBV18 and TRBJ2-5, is NAGVMQNPRHLVRRRGQEARLRCSPMKGHSHVYWYRQLPEEGLKFMVYLQKENIIDESGMPKERFSAEFPKEGPSILRIQQVVRGDSAAYFCASSPAGLYQGTQYFGPGTRLLVL.

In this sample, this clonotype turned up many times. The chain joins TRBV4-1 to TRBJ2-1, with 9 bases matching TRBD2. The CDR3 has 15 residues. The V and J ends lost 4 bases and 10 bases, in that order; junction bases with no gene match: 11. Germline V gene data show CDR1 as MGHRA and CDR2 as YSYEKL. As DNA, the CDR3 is TGCGCCAGCAGCCCCTTAGCGGGAGAACCCGGGGAGCAGTTCTTC. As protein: CASSPLAGEPGEQFF.

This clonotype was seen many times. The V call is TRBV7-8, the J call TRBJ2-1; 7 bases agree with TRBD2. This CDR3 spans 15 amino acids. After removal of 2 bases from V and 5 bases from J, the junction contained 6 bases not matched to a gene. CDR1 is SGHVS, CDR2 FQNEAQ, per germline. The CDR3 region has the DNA TGTGCCAGCAGCTTATTGGCTAGCGGAAACAATGAGCAGTTCTTC. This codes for CASSLLASGNNEQFF.

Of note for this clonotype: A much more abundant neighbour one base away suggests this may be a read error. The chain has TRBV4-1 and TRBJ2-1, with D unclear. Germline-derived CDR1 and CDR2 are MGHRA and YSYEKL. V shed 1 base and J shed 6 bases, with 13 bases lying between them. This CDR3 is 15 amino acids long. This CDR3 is CASSQVSGLLNEQFF. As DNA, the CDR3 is TGCGCCAGCAGCCAAGTATCCGGGTTACTCAATGAGCAGTTCTTC.

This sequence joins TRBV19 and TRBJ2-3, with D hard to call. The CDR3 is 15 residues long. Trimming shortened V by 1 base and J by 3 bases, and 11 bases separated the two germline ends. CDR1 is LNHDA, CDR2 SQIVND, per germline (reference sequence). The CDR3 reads CASSIGLTVTDTQYF. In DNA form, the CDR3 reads TGTGCCAGTAGTATAGGTCTTACAGTTACAGATACGCAGTATTTT.

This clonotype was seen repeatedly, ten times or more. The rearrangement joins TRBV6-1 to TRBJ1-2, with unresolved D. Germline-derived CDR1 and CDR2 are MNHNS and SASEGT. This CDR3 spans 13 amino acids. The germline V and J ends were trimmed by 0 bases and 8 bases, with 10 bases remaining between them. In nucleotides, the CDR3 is TGTGCCAGCAGTGAAGCGTCAACCGGGGGCTACACCTTC. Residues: CASSEASTGGYTF.

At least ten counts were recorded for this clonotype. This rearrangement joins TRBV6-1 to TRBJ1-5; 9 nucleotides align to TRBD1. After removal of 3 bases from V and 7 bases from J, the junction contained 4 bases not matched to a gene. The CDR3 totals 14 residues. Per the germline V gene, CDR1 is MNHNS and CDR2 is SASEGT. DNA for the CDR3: TGTGCCAGCAGTGACGGACAGGGGTACCAGCCCCAGCATTTT. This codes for CASSDGQGYQPQHF.

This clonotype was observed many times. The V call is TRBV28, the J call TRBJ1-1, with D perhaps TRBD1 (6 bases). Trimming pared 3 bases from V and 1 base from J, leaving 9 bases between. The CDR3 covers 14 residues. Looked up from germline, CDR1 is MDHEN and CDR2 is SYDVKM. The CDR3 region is CASSFRGGNTEAFF. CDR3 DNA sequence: TGTGCCAGCAGTTTCAGAGGGGGGAACACTGAAGCTTTCTTT.

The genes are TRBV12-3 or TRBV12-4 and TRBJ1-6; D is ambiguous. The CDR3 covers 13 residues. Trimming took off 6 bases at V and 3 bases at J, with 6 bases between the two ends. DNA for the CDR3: TGTGCCAGCAGACCAAACTATAATTCACCCCTCCACTTT. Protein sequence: CASRPNYNSPLHF.

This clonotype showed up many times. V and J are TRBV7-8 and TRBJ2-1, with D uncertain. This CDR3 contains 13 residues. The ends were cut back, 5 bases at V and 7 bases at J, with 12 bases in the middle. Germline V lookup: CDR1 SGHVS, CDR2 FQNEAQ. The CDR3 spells CASSLTRANEQFF. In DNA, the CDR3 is TGTGCCAGCAGCCTTACTCGGGCAAATGAGCAGTTCTTC.

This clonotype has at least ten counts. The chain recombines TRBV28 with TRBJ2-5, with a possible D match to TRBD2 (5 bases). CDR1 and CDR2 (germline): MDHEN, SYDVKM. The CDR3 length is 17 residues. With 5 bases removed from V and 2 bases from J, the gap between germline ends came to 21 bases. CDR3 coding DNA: TGTGCCAGCAGTACCAAACAAGGACTGCAGCTACAAGAGACCCAGTACTTC. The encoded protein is CASSTKQGLQLQETQYF.

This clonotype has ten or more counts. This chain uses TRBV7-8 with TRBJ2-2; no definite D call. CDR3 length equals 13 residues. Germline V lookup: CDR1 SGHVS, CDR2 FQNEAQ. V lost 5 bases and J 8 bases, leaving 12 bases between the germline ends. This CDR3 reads CASSQQVRGELFF. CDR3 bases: TGTGCCAGCAGCCAACAAGTGAGAGGGGAGCTGTTTTTT. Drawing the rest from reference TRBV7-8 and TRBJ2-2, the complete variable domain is GAGVSQSPRYKVAKRGQDVALRCDPISGHVSLFWYQQALGQGPEFLTYFQNEAQLDKSGLPSDRFFAERPEGSVSTLKIQRTQQEDSAVYLCASSQQVRGELFFGEGSRLTVL.

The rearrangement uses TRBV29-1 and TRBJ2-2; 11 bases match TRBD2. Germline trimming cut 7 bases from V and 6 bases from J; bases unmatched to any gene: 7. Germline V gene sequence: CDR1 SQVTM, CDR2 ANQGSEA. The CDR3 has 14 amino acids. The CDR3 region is CSAATSGSAGELFF. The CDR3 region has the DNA TGCAGCGCCGCAACTAGCGGGAGTGCCGGGGAGCTGTTTTTT.

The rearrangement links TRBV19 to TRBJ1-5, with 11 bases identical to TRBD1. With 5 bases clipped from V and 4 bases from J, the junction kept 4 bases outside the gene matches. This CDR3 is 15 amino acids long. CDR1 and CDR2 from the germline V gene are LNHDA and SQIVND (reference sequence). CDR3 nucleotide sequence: TGTGCCAGTAGTGGGACAGGGGGGTGGAATCAGCCCCAGCATTTT. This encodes CASSGTGGWNQPQHF. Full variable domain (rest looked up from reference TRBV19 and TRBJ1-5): DGGITQSPKYLFRKEGQNVTLSCEQNLNHDAMYWYRQDPGQGLRLIYYSQIVNDFQKGDIAEGYSVSREKKESFPLTVTSAQKNPTAFYLCASSGTGGWNQPQHFGDGTRLSIL.

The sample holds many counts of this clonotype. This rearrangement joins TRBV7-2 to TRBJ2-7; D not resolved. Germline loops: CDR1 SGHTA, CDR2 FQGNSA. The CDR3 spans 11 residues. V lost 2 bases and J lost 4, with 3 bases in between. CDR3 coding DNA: TGTGCCAGCAGCTTATTTTACGAGCAGTACTTC. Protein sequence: CASSLFYEQYF.

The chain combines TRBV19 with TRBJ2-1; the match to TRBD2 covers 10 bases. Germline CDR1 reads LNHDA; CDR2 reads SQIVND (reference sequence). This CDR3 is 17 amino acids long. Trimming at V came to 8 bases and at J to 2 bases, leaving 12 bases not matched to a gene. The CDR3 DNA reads TGTGCCAGTCGTTCTAGCGGGAGTCTTGGGCCCTACAATGAGCAGTTCTTC. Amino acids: CASRSSGSLGPYNEQFF.

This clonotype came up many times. The DNA for the CDR3 is TGTGCCAGCAGTTACTCTGAAAGGCAGCCAACTAATGAAAAACTGTTTTTT. Translating gives CASSYSERQPTNEKLFF. V gene TRBV6-6 combines with J gene TRBJ1-4; D gene ambiguous. CDR1 and CDR2 from the germline V gene are MNHNY and SVGAGI (reference sequence). V lost 0 bases to trimming and J lost 0 bases, with 11 bases between them. The CDR3 runs to 17 residues.

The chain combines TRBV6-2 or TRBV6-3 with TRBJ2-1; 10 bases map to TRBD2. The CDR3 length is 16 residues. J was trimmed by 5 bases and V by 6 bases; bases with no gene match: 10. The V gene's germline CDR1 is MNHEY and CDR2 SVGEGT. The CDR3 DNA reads TGTGCCAGCAGCTACGAACTCGGACTAGCGGACAATGAGCAGTTCTTC. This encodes CASSYELGLADNEQFF.

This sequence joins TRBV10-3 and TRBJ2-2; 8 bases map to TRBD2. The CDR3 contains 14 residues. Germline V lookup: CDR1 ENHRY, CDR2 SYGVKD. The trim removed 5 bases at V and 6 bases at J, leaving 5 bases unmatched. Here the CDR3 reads CAISPGLVSGELFF. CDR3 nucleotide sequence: TGTGCCATCAGTCCGGGACTAGTGTCCGGGGAGCTGTTTTTT.

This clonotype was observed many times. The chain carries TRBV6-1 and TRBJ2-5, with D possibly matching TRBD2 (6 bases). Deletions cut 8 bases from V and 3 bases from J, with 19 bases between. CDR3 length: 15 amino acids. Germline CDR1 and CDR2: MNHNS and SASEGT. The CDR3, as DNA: TGTGCCAGCCGTCCCCGGGGGAGCTGGAAAGAGACCCAGTACTTC. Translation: CASRPRGSWKETQYF.

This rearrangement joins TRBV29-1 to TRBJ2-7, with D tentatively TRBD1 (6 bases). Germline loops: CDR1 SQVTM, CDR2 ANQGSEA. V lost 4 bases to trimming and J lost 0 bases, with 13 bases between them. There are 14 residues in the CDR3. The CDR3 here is CSVAGQPNSYEQYF. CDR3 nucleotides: TGCAGCGTTGCAGGACAGCCAAACTCCTACGAGCAGTACTTC.

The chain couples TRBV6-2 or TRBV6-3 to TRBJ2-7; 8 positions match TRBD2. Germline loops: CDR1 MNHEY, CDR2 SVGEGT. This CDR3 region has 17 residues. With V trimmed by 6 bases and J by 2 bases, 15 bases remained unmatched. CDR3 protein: CASSPLSGNWGTYEQYF. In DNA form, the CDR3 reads TGTGCCAGCAGCCCCCTTAGCGGGAATTGGGGTACCTACGAGCAGTACTTC.

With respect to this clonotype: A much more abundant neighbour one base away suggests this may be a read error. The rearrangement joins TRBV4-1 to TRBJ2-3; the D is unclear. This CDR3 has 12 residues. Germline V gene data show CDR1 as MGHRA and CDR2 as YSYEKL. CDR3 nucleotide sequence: TGCGCCAGCAGACAAGATCTAGATACGCAGTATTTT. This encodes CASRQDLDTQYF.

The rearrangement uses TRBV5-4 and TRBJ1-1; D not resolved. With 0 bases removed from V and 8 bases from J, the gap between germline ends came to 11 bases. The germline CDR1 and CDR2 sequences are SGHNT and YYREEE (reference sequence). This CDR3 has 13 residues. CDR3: CASSLALREEAFF. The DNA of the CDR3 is TGTGCCAGCAGCTTGGCTTTGAGGGAGGAAGCTTTCTTT.

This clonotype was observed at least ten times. CDR3 in amino acids: CAIGDAREQFF. As DNA, the CDR3 is TGTGCCATCGGGGACGCCCGGGAGCAGTTCTTC. The V call is TRBV28, the J call TRBJ2-1, with D perhaps assigned TRBD1 or TRBD2 (5 bases each). The germline V gene encodes CDR1 MDHEN and CDR2 SYDVKM. V was clipped by 10 bases and J by 10 bases, with 14 bases between them. The CDR3 is 11 residues long.

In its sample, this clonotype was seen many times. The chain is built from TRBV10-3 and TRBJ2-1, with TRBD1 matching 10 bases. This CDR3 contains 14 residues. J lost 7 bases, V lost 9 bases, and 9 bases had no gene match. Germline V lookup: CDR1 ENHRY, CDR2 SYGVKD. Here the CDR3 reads CAIQRRDRGNEQFF. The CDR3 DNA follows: TGTGCCATTCAGAGGAGGGACAGGGGAAATGAGCAGTTCTTC.

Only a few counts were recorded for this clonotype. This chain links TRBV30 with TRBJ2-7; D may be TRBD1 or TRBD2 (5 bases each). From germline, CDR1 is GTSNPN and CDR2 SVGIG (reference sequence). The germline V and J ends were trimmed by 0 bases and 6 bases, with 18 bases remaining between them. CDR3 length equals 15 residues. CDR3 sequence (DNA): TGTGCCTGGAGTGTTCTTGGGACGGCTTACCTCGAGCAGTACTTC. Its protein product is CAWSVLGTAYLEQYF.